Listed below are T cell receptor beta chains from one sample, sequenced in a study of blood T cell repertoires in COVID-19. The method was immunoSEQ multiplex PCR; TCRdb's version includes in-frame clones alone and lacks a portion of them. This sample has 350,000 or so clones, with approximately 88% found just once. The sample consisted of peripheral blood. These receptors were obtained from a woman younger than 45 with COVID-19, enrolled during active disease. Both conserved end residues are part of each CDR3. The order of the fields is J gene, D gene, CDR3 length, V gene, clone size, CDR3 DNA, CDR3 protein. The D gene is left open where the match is weak. Size is stated for part of the rows, as once, few or many counts, or as a class when the clone is expanded.

j_gene: TRBJ1-1
d_gene: TRBD1
len: 14
v_gene: TRBV7-3
abundance: .
CDR3nt: TGTGCCAGCAGCGAAACCGACAGGGGCACTGAAGCTTTCTTT
CDR3aa: CASSETDRGTEAFF

j_gene: TRBJ2-4
d_gene: TRBD2
len: 13
v_gene: TRBV29-1
abundance: .
CDR3nt: TGCAGCGTCGCCAGCGGGGGGAAAAACATTCAGTACTTC
CDR3aa: CSVASGGKNIQYF

j_gene: TRBJ1-1
d_gene: TRBD1
len: 15
v_gene: TRBV4-1
abundance: .
CDR3nt: TGCGCCAGCAGCCTTTGGGGACAGGGGGAGGATGGAGCTTTCTTT
CDR3aa: CASSLWGQGEDGAFF

j_gene: TRBJ2-5
d_gene: .
len: 13
v_gene: TRBV11-1
abundance: .
CDR3nt: TGTGCCAGCAGCCAGGGATCCCAGGGGACCCAGTACTTC
CDR3aa: CASSQGSQGTQYF

j_gene: TRBJ1-2
d_gene: .
len: 13
v_gene: TRBV11-2
abundance: .
CDR3nt: TGTGCCAGCAGCTTGGTACAGAACTATGGCTACACCTTC
CDR3aa: CASSLVQNYGYTF

j_gene: TRBJ2-1
d_gene: TRBD1
len: 17
v_gene: TRBV4-1
abundance: few
CDR3nt: TGCGCCAGCAGCCAAGAGACCCTGAGACAGGGGGCCGATGAGCAGTTCTTC
CDR3aa: CASSQETLRQGADEQFF

j_gene: TRBJ2-1
d_gene: TRBD2
len: 16
v_gene: TRBV11-3
abundance: .
CDR3nt: TGTGCCAGCAGCCTACTAAGCGGGGGGGCCCACAATGAGCAGTTCTTC
CDR3aa: CASSLLSGGAHNEQFF

j_gene: TRBJ1-5
d_gene: .
len: 14
v_gene: TRBV4-1
abundance: few
CDR3nt: TGCGCCAGCAGCCCTGACACTAGCAATCAGCCCCAGCATTTT
CDR3aa: CASSPDTSNQPQHF

j_gene: TRBJ1-1
d_gene: .
len: 13
v_gene: TRBV6-2/TRBV6-3
abundance: .
CDR3nt: TGTGCCAGCAGTCTGGGGAGGAACACTGAAGCTTTCTTT
CDR3aa: CASSLGRNTEAFF

j_gene: TRBJ1-6
d_gene: TRBD1
len: 14
v_gene: TRBV19
abundance: .
CDR3nt: TGTGCCAGTAGAATGACAGGGGAGAACTCACCCCTCCACTTT
CDR3aa: CASRMTGENSPLHF

j_gene: TRBJ2-1
d_gene: .
len: 15
v_gene: TRBV15
abundance: .
CDR3nt: TGTGCCACCAGCAAAAGGGACATCTCCTACAATGAGCAGTTCTTC
CDR3aa: CATSKRDISYNEQFF

j_gene: TRBJ2-1
d_gene: .
len: 13
v_gene: TRBV6-6
abundance: .
CDR3nt: TGTGCCAGCAGCCCGACAGTTTACAATGAGCAGTTCTTC
CDR3aa: CASSPTVYNEQFF

j_gene: TRBJ2-1
d_gene: .
len: 16
v_gene: TRBV11-3
abundance: .
CDR3nt: TGTGCCAGCAGCCTTCCCTTCCTAAGCGTGGAAGATGAGCAGTTCTTC
CDR3aa: CASSLPFLSVEDEQFF

j_gene: TRBJ2-3
d_gene: TRBD1
len: 14
v_gene: TRBV28
abundance: .
CDR3nt: TGTGCCAGCATTAGGACAGGGTACACAGATACGCAGTATTTT
CDR3aa: CASIRTGYTDTQYF

j_gene: TRBJ2-1
d_gene: TRBD2
len: 13
v_gene: TRBV27
abundance: .
CDR3nt: TGTGCCGTTCGGGGGGGCCTGGGTAATGAGCAGTTCTTC
CDR3aa: CAVRGGLGNEQFF

j_gene: TRBJ1-2
d_gene: TRBD1
len: 15
v_gene: TRBV6-5
abundance: few
CDR3nt: TGTGCCAGCATCCAGCGGGACAGGGGCCCTTATGGCTACACCTTC
CDR3aa: CASIQRDRGPYGYTF

j_gene: TRBJ2-3
d_gene: .
len: 12
v_gene: TRBV7-2
abundance: .
CDR3nt: TGTGCCAGCAGCCGCACACAGAATACGCAGTATTTT
CDR3aa: CASSRTQNTQYF

j_gene: TRBJ1-6
d_gene: .
len: 14
v_gene: TRBV19
abundance: .
CDR3nt: TGTGCCAGTAGTGACGAGGTGGTTAATTCACCCCTCCACTTT
CDR3aa: CASSDEVVNSPLHF

j_gene: TRBJ2-6
d_gene: .
len: 16
v_gene: TRBV7-9
abundance: once
CDR3nt: TGTGCCAGCAGCCCATTCGCAGGGGCTGGGGCCAACGTCCTGACTTTC
CDR3aa: CASSPFAGAGANVLTF

j_gene: TRBJ1-6
d_gene: .
len: 14
v_gene: TRBV21-1
abundance: .
CDR3nt: TGTGCCAGCACCCTGGGGCAGGAGGGTTCACCCCTCCACTTT
CDR3aa: CASTLGQEGSPLHF